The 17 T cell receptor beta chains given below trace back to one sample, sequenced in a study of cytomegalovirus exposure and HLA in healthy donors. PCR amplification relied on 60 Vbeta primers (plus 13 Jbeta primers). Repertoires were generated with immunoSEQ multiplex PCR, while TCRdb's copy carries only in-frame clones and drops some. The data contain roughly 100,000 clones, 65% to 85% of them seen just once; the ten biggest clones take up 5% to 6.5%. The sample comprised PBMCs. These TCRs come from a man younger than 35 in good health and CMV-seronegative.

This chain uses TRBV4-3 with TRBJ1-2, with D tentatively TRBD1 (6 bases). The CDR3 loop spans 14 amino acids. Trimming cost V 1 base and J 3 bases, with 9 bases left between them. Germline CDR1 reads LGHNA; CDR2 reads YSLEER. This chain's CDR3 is CASSQGHRDYGYTF. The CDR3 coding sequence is TGCGCCAGCAGCCAAGGGCACAGGGACTATGGCTACACCTTC.

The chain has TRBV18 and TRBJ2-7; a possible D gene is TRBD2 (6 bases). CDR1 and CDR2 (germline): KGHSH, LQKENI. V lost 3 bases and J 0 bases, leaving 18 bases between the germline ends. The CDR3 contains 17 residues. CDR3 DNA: TGTGCCAGCTCACCCCTAGAGGGAGGTGCGGACTCCTACGAGCAGTACTTC. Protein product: CASSPLEGGADSYEQYF. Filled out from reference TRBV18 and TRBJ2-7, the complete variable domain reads NAGVMQNPRHLVRRRGQEARLRCSPMKGHSHVYWYRQLPEEGLKFMVYLQKENIIDESGMPKERFSAEFPKEGPSILRIQQVVRGDSAAYFCASSPLEGGADSYEQYFGPGTRLTVT.

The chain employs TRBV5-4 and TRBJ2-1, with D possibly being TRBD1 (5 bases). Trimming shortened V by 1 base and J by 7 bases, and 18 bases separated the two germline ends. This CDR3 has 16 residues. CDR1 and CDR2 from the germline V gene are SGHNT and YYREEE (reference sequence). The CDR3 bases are TGTGCCAGCAGCTTGATTAGACAGACCCAATATAATGAGCAGTTCTTC. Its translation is CASSLIRQTQYNEQFF.

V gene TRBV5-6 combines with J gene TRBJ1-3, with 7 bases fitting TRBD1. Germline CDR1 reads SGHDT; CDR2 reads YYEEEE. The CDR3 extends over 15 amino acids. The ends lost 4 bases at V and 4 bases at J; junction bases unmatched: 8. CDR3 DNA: TGTGCCAGCAGCCGCTTAGACAGGGCCGGAAACACCATATATTTT. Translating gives CASSRLDRAGNTIYF.

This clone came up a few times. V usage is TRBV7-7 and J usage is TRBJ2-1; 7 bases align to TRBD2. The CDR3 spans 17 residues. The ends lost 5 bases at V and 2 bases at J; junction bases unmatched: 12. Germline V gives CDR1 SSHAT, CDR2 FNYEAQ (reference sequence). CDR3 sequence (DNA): TGTGCCAGCAGCCCTGGGACTACCAAACTAACCTACAATGAGCAGTTCTTC. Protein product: CASSPGTTKLTYNEQFF.

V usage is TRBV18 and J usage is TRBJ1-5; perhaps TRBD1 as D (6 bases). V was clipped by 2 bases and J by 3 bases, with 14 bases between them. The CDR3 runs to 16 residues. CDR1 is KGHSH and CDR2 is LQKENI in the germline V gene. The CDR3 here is CASSPEVSGANQPQHF. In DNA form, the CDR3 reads TGTGCCAGCTCACCAGAGGTTTCAGGGGCCAATCAGCCCCAGCATTTT.

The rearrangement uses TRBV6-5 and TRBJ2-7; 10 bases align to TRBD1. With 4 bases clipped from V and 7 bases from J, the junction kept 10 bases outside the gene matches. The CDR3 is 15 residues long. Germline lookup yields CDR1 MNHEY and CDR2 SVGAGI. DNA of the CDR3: TGTGCCAGCAGTTCGACCGGGACAGGGGCAAGAGAGCAGTACTTC. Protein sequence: CASSSTGTGAREQYF.

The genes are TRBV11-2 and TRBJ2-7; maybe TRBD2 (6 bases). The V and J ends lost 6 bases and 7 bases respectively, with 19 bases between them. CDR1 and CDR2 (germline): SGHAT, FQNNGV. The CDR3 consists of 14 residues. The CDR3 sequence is CASRLALIRGEQYF. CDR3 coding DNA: TGTGCCAGCAGACTAGCTCTAATCCGTGGGGAGCAGTACTTC.

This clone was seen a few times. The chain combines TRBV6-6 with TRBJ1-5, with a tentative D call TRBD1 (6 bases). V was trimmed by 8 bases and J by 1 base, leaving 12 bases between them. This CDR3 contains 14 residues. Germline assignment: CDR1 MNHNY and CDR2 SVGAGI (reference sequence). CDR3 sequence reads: CASEAGGSNQPQHF. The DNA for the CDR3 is TGTGCCAGCGAGGCGGGGGGCAGCAATCAGCCCCAGCATTTT.

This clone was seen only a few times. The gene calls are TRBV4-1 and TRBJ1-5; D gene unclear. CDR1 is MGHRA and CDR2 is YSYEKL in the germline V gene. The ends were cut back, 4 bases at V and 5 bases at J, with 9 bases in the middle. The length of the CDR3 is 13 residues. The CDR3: CASSLTEDQPQHF. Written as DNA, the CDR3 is TGCGCCAGCAGCCTGACCGAGGATCAGCCCCAGCATTTT.

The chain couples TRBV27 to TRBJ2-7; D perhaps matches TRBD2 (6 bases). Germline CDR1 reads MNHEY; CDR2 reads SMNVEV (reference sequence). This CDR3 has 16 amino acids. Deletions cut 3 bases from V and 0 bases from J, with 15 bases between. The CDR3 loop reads CASSFSSGPLSYEQYF. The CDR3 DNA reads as TGTGCCAGCAGTTTCTCCAGCGGGCCGCTCTCCTACGAGCAGTACTTC.

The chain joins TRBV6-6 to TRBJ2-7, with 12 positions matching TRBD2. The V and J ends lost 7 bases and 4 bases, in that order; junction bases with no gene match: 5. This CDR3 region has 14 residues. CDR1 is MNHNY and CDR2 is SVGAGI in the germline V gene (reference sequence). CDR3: CASIRLAGDYEQYF. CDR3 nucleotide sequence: TGTGCCAGCATCCGACTAGCGGGAGATTACGAGCAGTACTTC.

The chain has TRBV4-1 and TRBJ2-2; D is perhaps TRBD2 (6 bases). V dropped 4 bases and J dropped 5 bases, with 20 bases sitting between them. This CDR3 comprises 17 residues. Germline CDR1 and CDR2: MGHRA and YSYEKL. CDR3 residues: CASSPQGGSLGTGELFF. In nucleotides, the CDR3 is TGCGCCAGCAGCCCCCAAGGAGGGAGCCTCGGAACCGGGGAGCTGTTTTTT.

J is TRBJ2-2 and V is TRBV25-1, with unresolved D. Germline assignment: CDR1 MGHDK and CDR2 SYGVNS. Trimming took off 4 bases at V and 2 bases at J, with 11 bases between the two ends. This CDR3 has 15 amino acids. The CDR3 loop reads CASSVRGINTGELFF. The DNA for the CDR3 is TGTGCCAGCAGTGTCCGCGGAATAAACACCGGGGAGCTGTTTTTT.

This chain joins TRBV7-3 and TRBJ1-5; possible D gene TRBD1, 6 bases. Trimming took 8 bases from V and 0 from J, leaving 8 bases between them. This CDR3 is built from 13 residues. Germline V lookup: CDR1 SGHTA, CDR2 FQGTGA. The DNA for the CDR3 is TGTGCCAGCGGGGGGGCTAGCAATCAGCCCCAGCATTTT. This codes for CASGGASNQPQHF.

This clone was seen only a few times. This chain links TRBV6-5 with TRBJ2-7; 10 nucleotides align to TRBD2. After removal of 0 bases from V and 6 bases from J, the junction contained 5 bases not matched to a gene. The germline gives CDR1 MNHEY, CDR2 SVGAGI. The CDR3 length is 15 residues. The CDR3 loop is CASSYSAGGSGEQYF. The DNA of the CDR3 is TGTGCCAGCAGTTACTCAGCGGGAGGGTCGGGCGAGCAGTACTTC.

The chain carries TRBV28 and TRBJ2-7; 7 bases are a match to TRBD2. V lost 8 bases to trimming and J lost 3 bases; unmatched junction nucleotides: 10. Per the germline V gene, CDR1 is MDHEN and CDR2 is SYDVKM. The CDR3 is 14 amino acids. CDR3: CASLPASGLYEQYF. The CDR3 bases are TGTGCCAGCCTGCCGGCTAGCGGCCTCTACGAGCAGTACTTC.